The next 21 T cell receptor beta chains were all read from a single sample in a study of T cell repertoires in cytomegalovirus infection. TCRdb redid the calling of the reads with MiXCR, one entry per CDR3 protein. The sample shows approximately 500,000 distinct CDR3 sequences, 10% to 12% of them seen only once. Sequenced material: PBMCs. These receptors all come from a human donor in good health (CMV status not recorded). Some clones in this sample may be carry-over from other donors' samples.

This clonotype occurred many times. V gene TRBV27 combines with J gene TRBJ2-7; D may correspond to TRBD1 or TRBD2 (5 bases each). V was pared by 5 bases and J by 3 bases, with 11 bases between. The CDR3 totals 13 residues. From germline, CDR1 is MNHEY and CDR2 SMNVEV (reference sequence). In nucleotides, the CDR3 is TGTGCCAGCAGTAGGGACGGCTTCTACGAGCAGTACTTC. This encodes CASSRDGFYEQYF.

This clonotype was recorded at least ten times. The DNA of the CDR3 is TGCGCCAGCAGCCGACCAGGGCTGGGGGAGCTGTTTTTT. This sequence encodes CASSRPGLGELFF. This chain connects TRBV4-1 to TRBJ2-2; tentatively, D is TRBD1 (5 bases). The CDR3 sequence is 13 residues long. Trimming stripped 4 bases from V and 8 bases from J, with 11 bases between. Germline V gene lookup returns CDR1 MGHRA and CDR2 YSYEKL.

This clonotype was seen many times. This chain connects TRBV7-2 to TRBJ2-5; either TRBD1 or TRBD2 may supply D (6 bases each). The CDR3 consists of 14 residues. Germline assignment: CDR1 SGHTA and CDR2 FQGNSA. V was trimmed by 7 bases and J by 7 bases, leaving 19 bases between them. The CDR3 protein is CASTHGGLAPTQYF. The CDR3, as DNA: TGTGCCAGCACCCATGGGGGGCTTGCACCGACCCAGTACTTC.

There are many counts of this clonotype. V usage is TRBV2 and J usage is TRBJ2-7; no clear D. Trimming removed 3 bases at V and 2 bases at J, with 8 bases between. Germline V lookup: CDR1 SNHLY, CDR2 FYNNEI. The CDR3 is 13 residues long. CDR3 nucleotide sequence: TGTGCCAGCAGTGAGGAACAGCCCTACGAGCAGTACTTC. Protein sequence: CASSEEQPYEQYF.

At least ten counts were recorded for this clonotype. The genes are TRBV6-5 and TRBJ1-2; no firm D call. The CDR3 loop spans 14 amino acids. V was clipped by 0 bases and J by 1 base, with 6 bases between them. From germline, CDR1 is MNHEY and CDR2 SVGAGI. The CDR3 nucleotides read TGTGCCAGCAGTTACTCGACCGGTAACTATGGCTACACCTTC. Amino acid sequence: CASSYSTGNYGYTF.

This clonotype was observed a handful of times. The chain uses TRBV3-1 and TRBJ1-1; TRBD1 matches 10 bases. Trimming removed 5 bases from V and 3 bases from J; junction bases left unmatched: 6. Germline V lookup: CDR1 LGHDT, CDR2 YNNKEL (reference sequence). The CDR3 loop spans 15 amino acids. CDR3 bases: TGTGCCAGCAGCGCCGGGACAGGGGCCTACACTGAAGCTTTCTTT. Translating it yields CASSAGTGAYTEAFF.

There are a few counts of this clonotype. J is TRBJ1-2 and V is TRBV15; 7 positions agree with TRBD1. Per germline, CDR1 LNHNV and CDR2 YYDKDF (reference sequence). V gave up 0 bases and J gave up 3 bases; unmatched junction bases: 4. The CDR3 is 15 amino acids. The CDR3 DNA reads as TGTGCCACCAGCAGAGACACCGGGACAGACTATGGCTACACCTTC. This encodes CATSRDTGTDYGYTF.

This clonotype was seen at least ten times. This chain uses TRBV7-8 with TRBJ2-5; TRBD1 aligns across 9 bases. In germline, CDR1 is SGHVS, CDR2 FQNEAQ. With 4 bases clipped from V and 10 bases from J, the junction kept 13 bases outside the gene matches. The CDR3 contains 15 residues. CDR3 protein: CASSSPDRGRGVQYF. The CDR3, as DNA: TGTGCCAGCAGCTCCCCGGACAGGGGCCGGGGAGTCCAGTACTTC.

The chain combines TRBV15 with TRBJ2-4; 7 nucleotides match TRBD1. Germline CDR1 and CDR2: LNHNV and YYDKDF (reference sequence). V lost 0 bases, J lost 6 bases, and 5 bases stayed unmatched. The CDR3 is 15 amino acids. The CDR3 loop is CATSRDLGQINIQYF. The CDR3 coding sequence is TGTGCCACCAGCAGAGATTTGGGACAGATAAACATTCAGTACTTC.

This clonotype was picked up many times. This chain uses TRBV14 with TRBJ1-2; the D gene is possibly TRBD1 (5 bases). The CDR3 runs to 13 residues. The V end lost 5 bases, the J end lost 6 bases, and 13 bases lay between the germline ends. Germline CDR1 is SGHDN and CDR2 is FVKESK. CDR3 nucleotides: TGTGCCAGCAGCACCGGGACTCTGAATGGCTACACCTTC. Its protein is CASSTGTLNGYTF.

The chain employs TRBV9 and TRBJ2-6; TRBD2 is a possible D gene (6 bases). V was trimmed by 0 bases and J by 0 bases, leaving 7 bases between them. The germline CDR1 and CDR2 sequences are SGDLS and YYNGEE. This CDR3 has 16 residues. The CDR3 region is CASSVAGSSGANVLTF. The CDR3 region has the DNA TGTGCCAGCAGCGTAGCCGGGAGCTCTGGGGCCAACGTCCTGACTTTC.

This clonotype came up many times. This chain connects TRBV7-8 to TRBJ2-7; 10 positions match TRBD2. From germline, CDR1 is SGHVS and CDR2 FQNEAQ. With 2 bases clipped from V and 1 base from J, the junction kept 2 bases outside the gene matches. The CDR3 contains 15 residues. This CDR3 is CASSLLAGGSYEQYF. DNA for the CDR3: TGTGCCAGCAGCTTATTAGCGGGGGGTTCCTACGAGCAGTACTTC.

At least ten counts were recorded for this clonotype. This chain connects TRBV28 to TRBJ1-1, with 8 bases lining up with TRBD1. Germline CDR1 is MDHEN and CDR2 is SYDVKM. V gave up 6 bases and J gave up 1 base; unmatched junction bases: 7. This CDR3 spans 15 amino acids. DNA of the CDR3: TGTGCCAGCAGCCCCAGCGGACAGGGGAACACTGAAGCTTTCTTT. Translation gives CASSPSGQGNTEAFF.

This clonotype has a count of ten or more. This chain uses TRBV12-3 or TRBV12-4 with TRBJ1-1; 7 bases are a match to TRBD1. V lost 3 bases to trimming and J lost 4 bases; unmatched junction nucleotides: 11. CDR3 length: 16 amino acids. DNA of the CDR3: TGTGCCAGCAGTTTCCCTATCACAGGGGTTACCACTGAAGCTTTCTTT. It encodes CASSFPITGVTTEAFF.

The sample holds many counts of this clonotype. The chain carries TRBV27 and TRBJ2-7; D perhaps matches TRBD2 (6 bases). The CDR3 is made up of 14 amino acids. In germline, CDR1 is MNHEY, CDR2 SMNVEV (reference sequence). Trimming left V 5 bases short and J 4 bases short, with 15 bases between. The CDR3 DNA follows: TGTGCCAGCAGTCCTCGGGACTCGTATTACGAGCAGTACTTC. It codes for CASSPRDSYYEQYF.

This clonotype has ten or more counts. The genes are TRBV12-3 or TRBV12-4 and TRBJ1-5; D unclear. The germline V and J ends were trimmed by 6 bases and 4 bases, with 10 bases remaining between them. CDR3 size: 13 residues. This CDR3 is CASSAAENQPQHF. CDR3 DNA: TGTGCCAGCAGCGCGGCAGAGAATCAGCCCCAGCATTTT.

This chain connects TRBV24-1 to TRBJ1-5, with TRBD1 as a possible D gene (6 bases). Deletions cut 3 bases from V and 0 bases from J, with 11 bases between. Germline CDR1 KGHDR, CDR2 SFDVKD. The CDR3 consists of 16 residues. The CDR3 spells CATSDHRGGSNQPQHF. CDR3 DNA sequence: TGTGCCACCAGTGATCATCGAGGGGGTAGCAATCAGCCCCAGCATTTT.

This clonotype occurred many times. This chain joins TRBV10-3 and TRBJ2-1, with TRBD1 matching over 10 bases. This CDR3 has 15 amino acids. Trimming cost V 0 bases and J 8 bases; bases outside gene matches: 4. The germline CDR1 and CDR2 sequences are ENHRY and SYGVKD. In nucleotides, the CDR3 is TGTGCCATCAGTGAGTCGGGGACAGGGGTGGATGAGCAGTTCTTC. This translates into CAISESGTGVDEQFF.

The sample holds many counts of this clonotype. The gene calls are TRBV7-2 and TRBJ1-5; no clear D gene. Germline CDR1 is SGHTA and CDR2 is FQGNSA. The CDR3 has 17 amino acids. With 4 bases removed from V and 0 bases from J, the gap between germline ends came to 16 bases. The CDR3 protein is CASSSPLGLHSNQPQHF. The CDR3 DNA reads as TGTGCCAGCAGCTCCCCCCTAGGGCTTCATAGCAATCAGCCCCAGCATTTT. The whole variable domain, remainder taken from reference TRBV7-2 and TRBJ1-5, is GAGVSQSPSNKVTEKGKDVELRCDPISGHTALYWYRQSLGQGLEFLIYFQGNSAPDKSGLPSDRFSAERTGGSVSTLTIQRTQQEDSAVYLCASSSPLGLHSNQPQHFGDGTRLSIL.

The chain is built from TRBV29-1 and TRBJ2-5, with 16 bases identical to TRBD2. J lost 5 bases, V lost 7 bases, and 10 bases had no gene match. CDR3 length equals 16 residues. Germline values: CDR1 SQVTM, CDR2 ANQGSEA. This CDR3 is CSGKGLAGGLLETQYF. CDR3 DNA sequence: TGCAGCGGAAAGGGACTAGCGGGAGGGTTGTTGGAGACCCAGTACTTC.

The table lists this clonotype with many counts. This rearrangement joins TRBV10-3 to TRBJ1-5, with 7 bases aligning to TRBD1. The germline V gene encodes CDR1 ENHRY and CDR2 SYGVKD. This CDR3 spans 14 amino acids. V shed 4 bases and J 5 bases; nucleotides not matched to a gene: 5. CDR3 bases: TGTGCCATCAGTGCATTCACAGGGGATCAGCCCCAGCATTTT. This sequence encodes CAISAFTGDQPQHF.